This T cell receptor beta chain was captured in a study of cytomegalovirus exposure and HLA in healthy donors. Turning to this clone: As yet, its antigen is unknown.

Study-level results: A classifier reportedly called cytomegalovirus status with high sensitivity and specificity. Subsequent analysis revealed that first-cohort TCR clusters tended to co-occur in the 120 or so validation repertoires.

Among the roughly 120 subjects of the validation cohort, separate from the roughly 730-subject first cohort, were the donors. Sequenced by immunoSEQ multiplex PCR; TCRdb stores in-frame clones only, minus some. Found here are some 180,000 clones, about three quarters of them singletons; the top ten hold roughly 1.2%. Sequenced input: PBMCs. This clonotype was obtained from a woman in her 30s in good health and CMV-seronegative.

This chain's CDR3 is CASSATQGASNSPLHF. CDR3 bases: TGTGCCAGCAGTGCCACACAGGGGGCTTCGAATTCACCCCTCCACTTT. The chain carries TRBV9 and TRBJ1-6; 9 bases are a match to TRBD1. Germline values: CDR1 SGDLS, CDR2 YYNGEE. Trimming at V came to 5 bases and at J to 7 bases, leaving 10 bases not matched to a gene. The CDR3 consists of 16 residues.